This record looks at one T cell receptor beta chain sequence and its context. CDR3 size: 20 residues. The junction had 18 bases not matched to a gene; V was cut back by 3 bases and J by 0 bases. CDR1 and CDR2 from the germline V gene are SGHRS and YFSETQ. It was with a sample-barcoded 5' primer and a J-beta primer mix that a second PCR of about 6 to 12 cycles was run. MiXCR, run by TCRdb on the 5' RACE reads, gives a single entry per CDR3 protein. This sample yields 600,000 to 800,000 distinct CDR3 sequences, of which 52% are seen a single time; roughly 14% belongs to the top ten. This entry is derived from a study of blood T cells in healthy people across ages.

The receptor was derived from a woman older than 75 in good health. The chain uses TRBV5-1 and TRBJ2-1; TRBD2 matches at 7 bases. Sequencing was carried out using blood. The CDR3 loop is CASSSRGGQTILSSYNEQFF. The CDR3 nucleotides are TGCGCCAGCAGCTCTCGGGGAGGGCAAACTATACTGAGCTCCTACAATGAGCAGTTCTTC.